Listed below are T cell receptor beta chains from one sample, sequenced in a study of cytomegalovirus exposure and HLA in healthy donors. Profiled with immunoSEQ multiplex PCR; TCRdb holds only in-frame clones, not every one. The sample holds 65,000 to 85,000 clones; under 80% are singletons and the top ten take 13% to 15%. Sequencing was done on a sample of PBMCs. The receptors come from a male donor in good health and CMV-seropositive. Each CDR3 is given without its conserved first and last residue. Rows give clone size only sometimes, using once, few, many, or a class for an expanded clone.

CDR3 protein,clone size,V gene,J gene
ASSPSSLAGGTQY,once,TRBV18,TRBJ2-5
ASSLVAGPTEAF,NA,TRBV7-2,TRBJ1-1
ASSSRTGLVETQY,NA,TRBV7-2,TRBJ2-5
AWSVKGSGTSKRGIQY,few,TRBV30,TRBJ2-4
ASSVMTSGEQF,once,TRBV9,TRBJ2-1
ATSRDRRGNSGNTIY,NA,TRBV15,TRBJ1-3
ASSDSFRQANYGYT,NA,TRBV6-4,TRBJ1-2
ASSRGGNQPQH,NA,TRBV6-5,TRBJ1-5
ASSGGPDTQY,NA,TRBV18,TRBJ2-3
ASSGDRGMRTEAF,NA,TRBV18,TRBJ1-1
TSSHRRLAGFTDTQY,NA,TRBV1,TRBJ2-3
AWSPGGTQY,NA,TRBV30,TRBJ2-3
ASSPTGSGGYEQF,NA,TRBV7-6,TRBJ2-1
ASSQSPMTGFNTEAF,NA,TRBV23-1,TRBJ1-1
ASSLVGQPYEQY,NA,TRBV5-1,TRBJ2-7
ASSPGQGLGRVKY,NA,TRBV7-2,TRBJ2-5
ASSPGWGGNTEAF,NA,TRBV6-6,TRBJ1-1
ASSYSGSEVHEQY,NA,TRBV27,TRBJ2-7
ASRGSRGSPLH,NA,TRBV28,TRBJ1-6
ASSLRPLSDNPSTDTQY,NA,TRBV11-2,TRBJ2-3
ASSPNLGETQY,NA,TRBV18,TRBJ2-5
ASSKGTSGWNEQF,NA,TRBV5-6,TRBJ2-1
ASSPGGWDGYT,NA,TRBV18,TRBJ1-2
ASSLYEIGTGELF,once,TRBV5-6,TRBJ2-2
ASRRGTVETQY,NA,TRBV6-1,TRBJ2-5
ASSTQGGGLSGYT,NA,TRBV9,TRBJ1-2
ASRHRGENTEAF,few,TRBV10-2,TRBJ1-1
ASSLVGTRGDEQF,NA,TRBV5-1,TRBJ2-1
ASSTGRSYNSPLH,NA,TRBV2,TRBJ1-6
ASSLDSGYRVVNEQF,NA,TRBV5-4,TRBJ2-1
ASSSPQAEASYNSPLH,NA,TRBV11-2,TRBJ1-6
ASSLEGAEQY,NA,TRBV5-1,TRBJ2-7
ASSRGRDSSSYEQY,NA,TRBV21-1,TRBJ2-7
ASRTSGSYEQY,NA,TRBV27,TRBJ2-7
ATQSGTGEQPQH,few,TRBV10-3,TRBJ1-5
ASSPSFGYGYT,NA,TRBV2,TRBJ1-2
AWSLGFQQPQH,NA,TRBV30,TRBJ1-5
ASSSGVNEQF,NA,TRBV7-9,TRBJ2-1
ASSVPGQGNEQF,NA,TRBV9,TRBJ2-1
ASSLGQGTRQETQY,NA,TRBV25-1,TRBJ2-5
ASSVEGAGETQY,NA,TRBV9,TRBJ2-5
ASREGSSYEQY,NA,TRBV6-5,TRBJ2-7